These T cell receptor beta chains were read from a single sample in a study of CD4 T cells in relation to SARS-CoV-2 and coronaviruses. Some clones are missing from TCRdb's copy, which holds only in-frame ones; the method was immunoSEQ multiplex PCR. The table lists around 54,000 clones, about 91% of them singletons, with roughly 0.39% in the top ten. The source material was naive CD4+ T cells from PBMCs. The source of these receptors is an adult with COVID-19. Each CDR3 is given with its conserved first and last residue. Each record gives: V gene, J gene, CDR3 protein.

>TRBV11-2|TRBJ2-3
CASSPLGTSTDTQYF
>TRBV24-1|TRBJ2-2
CATSDLSRGPNTGELFF
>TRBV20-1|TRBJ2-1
CSARSSSRRFF
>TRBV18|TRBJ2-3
CASSLSTDTQYF
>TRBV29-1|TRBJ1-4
CSVGTENEKLFF
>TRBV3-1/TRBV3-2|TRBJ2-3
CASSLRGTDTQYF
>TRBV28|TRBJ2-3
CASSASGGTDTQYF
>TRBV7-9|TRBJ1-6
CASSLVSGTGGNSPLHF
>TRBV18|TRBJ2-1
CASSPRGYGYNEQFF
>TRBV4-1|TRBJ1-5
CASSQDRQDQPQHF
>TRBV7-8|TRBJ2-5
CASSLEIRVGETQYF
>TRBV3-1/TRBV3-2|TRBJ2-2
CASSQVYDLTSATNTGELFF
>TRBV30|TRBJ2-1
CAWSVKGTSLNEQFF
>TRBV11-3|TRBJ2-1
CASSLERTEHNEQFF
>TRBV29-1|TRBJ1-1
CSPPAGTEAFF
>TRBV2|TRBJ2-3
CASKGTDTQYF
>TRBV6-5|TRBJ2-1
CASRTSGSSYNEQFF
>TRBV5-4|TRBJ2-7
CASSSDRGSYEQYF
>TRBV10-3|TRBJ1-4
CAISDPDRVREKLFF
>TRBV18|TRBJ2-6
CASASSGANVLTF
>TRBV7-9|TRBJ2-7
CASSPFGTGHEQYF
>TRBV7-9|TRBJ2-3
CASSPSNPDTQYF
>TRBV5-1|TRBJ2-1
CASSDERYRRNPHNEQFF
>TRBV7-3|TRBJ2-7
CASSVQGLHEQYF
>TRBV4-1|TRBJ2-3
CASSQDRPGGGSTDTQYF
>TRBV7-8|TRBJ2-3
CASRTGPRKYDTQYF
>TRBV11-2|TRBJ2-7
CASSLMWEGSYEQYF